This entry lists 26 T cell receptor beta chains sequenced from one sample in a study of blood T cell repertoires in COVID-19. Repertoires were generated with immunoSEQ multiplex PCR, while TCRdb's copy carries only in-frame clones and drops some. The sample includes 25,000 to 30,000 clones, approximately 76% of them seen just once. Sequencing input: peripheral blood. These receptors were collected from a man in his 70s with acute or convalescent COVID-19.

The chain has TRBV19 and TRBJ2-5; 8 positions agree with TRBD1. J gave up 5 bases and V 5 bases, and 4 bases lay outside the gene matches. The germline CDR1 and CDR2 sequences are LNHDA and SQIVND (reference sequence). This CDR3 contains 13 residues. The CDR3 sequence: CASSSQGAETQYF. As DNA, the CDR3 is TGTGCCAGTAGTTCCCAGGGGGCCGAGACCCAGTACTTC.

This clone was observed a single time. The V and J genes are TRBV2 and TRBJ2-5; TRBD2 matches 10 bases. The length of the CDR3 is 14 residues. From germline, CDR1 is SNHLY and CDR2 FYNNEI. CDR3 residues: CANSGGRAGETQYF. The CDR3 DNA is TGTGCTAATAGCGGGGGGCGGGCCGGCGAGACCCAGTACTTC.

The chain carries TRBV28 and TRBJ1-5; D is perhaps TRBD1 (5 bases). Trimming shortened V by 5 bases and J by 6 bases, and 14 bases separated the two germline ends. CDR1 MDHEN and CDR2 SYDVKM come from the germline V gene. The CDR3 has 14 amino acids. The CDR3 is CASSLGGGGQPQHF. CDR3 coding DNA: TGTGCCAGCAGTCTCGGGGGGGGAGGTCAGCCCCAGCATTTT.

The chain has TRBV15 and TRBJ2-1, with 9 bases lining up with TRBD2. CDR3 size: 18 residues. The ends lost 1 base at V and 5 bases at J; junction bases unmatched: 12. In germline, CDR1 is LNHNV, CDR2 YYDKDF (reference sequence). CDR3 coding DNA: TGTGCCACCAGCAGAGTTCCTAGGCGGGGGGGCGGGAACAATGAGCAGTTCTTC. Residues: CATSRVPRRGGGNNEQFF.

The rearrangement joins TRBV24-1 to TRBJ2-7, with D possibly matching TRBD1 (6 bases). Trimming took 5 bases from V and 2 from J, leaving 12 bases between them. This CDR3 spans 14 amino acids. Germline-derived CDR1 and CDR2 are KGHDR and SFDVKD. Here the CDR3 reads CATSAGTSPYEQYF. The CDR3 DNA reads TGTGCCACCAGTGCAGGGACATCCCCCTACGAGCAGTACTTC.

The V gene is TRBV2, the J gene TRBJ2-2, with 11 positions matching TRBD1. Germline V gives CDR1 SNHLY, CDR2 FYNNEI. This CDR3 contains 15 residues. V lost 6 bases to trimming and J lost 3 bases; unmatched junction nucleotides: 3. CDR3 sequence reads: CASRDRGRDTGELFF. CDR3 DNA: TGTGCCAGCAGGGACAGGGGGCGGGACACCGGGGAGCTGTTTTTT.

A few counts support this clone. V and J are TRBV7-7 and TRBJ1-4; D not resolved. Germline-derived CDR1 and CDR2 are SSHAT and FNYEAQ (reference sequence). V was shortened by 5 bases and J by 10 bases, with 11 bases between the two germline ends. The CDR3 has 12 amino acids. CDR3 coding DNA: TGTGCCAGCAGCCCCGGTGAGGGAAAACTGTTTTTT. Encoded protein: CASSPGEGKLFF.

This clone was seen a few times. V usage is TRBV25-1 and J usage is TRBJ2-3, with D hard to call. There are 13 residues in the CDR3. V was shortened by 4 bases and J by 3 bases, with 8 bases between the two germline ends. CDR1 is MGHDK and CDR2 is SYGVNS in the germline V gene. The CDR3 DNA reads as TGTGCCAGCAGTGTAGGAGCTACAGATACGCAGTATTTT. It specifies CASSVGATDTQYF. The whole variable domain, filled in from reference TRBV25-1 and TRBJ2-3, reads EADIYQTPRYLVIGTGKKITLECSQTMGHDKMYWYQQDPGMELHLIHYSYGVNSTEKGDLSSESTVSRIRTEHFPLTLESARPSHTSQYLCASSVGATDTQYFGPGTRLTVL.

The J gene is TRBJ1-1, the V gene TRBV5-4; D is possibly TRBD1 (6 bases). The CDR3 has 13 residues. In germline, CDR1 is SGHNT, CDR2 YYREEE (reference sequence). The V and J ends lost 4 bases and 1 base respectively, with 8 bases between them. The CDR3 loop reads CASSKDRNTEAFF. The CDR3 DNA reads TGTGCCAGCAGCAAGGACAGGAACACTGAAGCTTTCTTT. Combining the CDR3 with reference TRBV5-4 and TRBJ1-1 gives the whole variable domain ETGVTQSPTHLIKTRGQQVTLRCSSQSGHNTVSWYQQALGQGPQFIFQYYREEENGRGNFPPRFSGLQFPNYSSELNVNALELDDSALYLCASSKDRNTEAFFGQGTRLTVV.

The chain employs TRBV30 and TRBJ2-3; 8 positions agree with TRBD2. The length of the CDR3 is 17 residues. J lost 2 bases, V lost 1 base, and 11 bases had no gene match. The V gene's germline CDR1 is GTSNPN and CDR2 SVGIG (reference sequence). The CDR3 DNA follows: TGTGCCTGGAGTGCCAAAACGGGGGGGCCCTCCACAGATACGCAGTATTTT. Amino acids: CAWSAKTGGPSTDTQYF.

In nucleotides, the CDR3 is TGTGCCATCAGTGATGACAGCAAAGCCTACGAGCAGTACTTC. As protein: CAISDDSKAYEQYF. The chain employs TRBV10-3 and TRBJ2-7; tentatively, D is TRBD1 (5 bases). Trimming pared 3 bases from V and 2 bases from J, leaving 11 bases between. Germline-derived CDR1 and CDR2 are ENHRY and SYGVKD. The CDR3 sequence is 14 residues long.

The CDR3: CASSTLAGGPRNEQFF. The CDR3 nucleotides read TGTGCCAGCAGTACTCTAGCGGGAGGGCCTCGGAATGAGCAGTTCTTC. The gene calls are TRBV2 and TRBJ2-1; 12 bases match TRBD2. V lost 5 bases to trimming and J lost 7 bases; unmatched junction nucleotides: 9. The V gene's germline CDR1 is SNHLY and CDR2 FYNNEI. The CDR3 extends over 16 amino acids.

The J gene is TRBJ1-2, the V gene TRBV9; weak D call: TRBD1 (5 bases). Trimming pared 3 bases from V and 6 bases from J, leaving 15 bases between. The CDR3 runs to 14 residues. Per the germline V gene, CDR1 is SGDLS and CDR2 is YYNGEE. The CDR3 spells CASSGVGPYDGYTF. In DNA, the CDR3 is TGTGCCAGCAGCGGTGTGGGGCCCTACGATGGCTACACCTTC.

This chain uses TRBV29-1 with TRBJ2-1; D may be TRBD2 (6 bases). There are 12 residues in the CDR3. CDR1 and CDR2 from the germline V gene are SQVTM and ANQGSEA. The DNA for the CDR3 is TGCGCCGGGACTCACGCGTACAATGAGCAGTTCTTC. It encodes CAGTHAYNEQFF.

The sample holds one count of this clone. The chain uses TRBV19 and TRBJ1-1; D is undetermined. V was trimmed by 7 bases and J by 0 bases, leaving 12 bases between them. The germline gives CDR1 LNHDA, CDR2 SQIVND (reference sequence). The CDR3 covers 14 residues. For the CDR3, the DNA is TGTGCCAGTATGCGCAGCGTTATGAACACTGAAGCTTTCTTT. As protein: CASMRSVMNTEAFF.

The CDR3: CASSLWAGARSYEQYF. The CDR3, as DNA: TGTGCCAGCAGCTTATGGGCAGGGGCGCGATCCTACGAGCAGTACTTC. The chain joins TRBV11-2 to TRBJ2-7, with a possible D match to TRBD1 (6 bases). Germline CDR1 and CDR2: SGHAT and FQNNGV. The CDR3 sequence is 16 residues long. V shed 2 bases and J shed 1 base, with 15 bases lying between them.

This clone has just a few counts. The chain combines TRBV7-2 with TRBJ1-1; 7 bases are shared with TRBD1. Germline trimming cut 5 bases from V and 6 bases from J; bases unmatched to any gene: 6. Germline CDR1 SGHTA, CDR2 FQGNSA. The CDR3 covers 13 residues. The CDR3 DNA reads TGTGCCAGCAGCACGCGACAGGGCGCTGAAGCTTTCTTT. Protein sequence: CASSTRQGAEAFF.

Many counts were recorded for this clone. This chain links TRBV6-2 or TRBV6-3 with TRBJ2-7; TRBD1 matches at 7 bases. Germline CDR1 reads MNHEY; CDR2 reads SVGEGT. V shed 5 bases and J 0 bases; nucleotides not matched to a gene: 10. The length of the CDR3 is 16 residues. The CDR3, as DNA: TGTGCCAGCAGTCCCAACCTCAGGGGGAGCTCCTACGAGCAGTACTTC. Its protein is CASSPNLRGSSYEQYF.

The chain employs TRBV29-1 and TRBJ2-4; D is unresolved. The V gene lost 4 bases and the J gene lost 2 bases, with 9 bases spanning the gap. CDR1 is SQVTM and CDR2 is ANQGSEA in the germline V gene. The CDR3 is 13 amino acids. The CDR3 loop reads CSVGAVTKNIQYF. The CDR3 DNA reads TGCAGCGTTGGTGCGGTGACCAAAAACATTCAGTACTTC.

This chain links TRBV6-2 or TRBV6-3 with TRBJ1-2; perhaps TRBD1 as D (6 bases). V was shortened by 6 bases and J by 4 bases, with 12 bases between the two germline ends. The CDR3 consists of 13 residues. Per the germline V gene, CDR1 is MNHEY and CDR2 is SVGEGT. The CDR3 nucleotides read TGTGCCAGCAGCCCTGGACAGCTCTATGGCTACACCTTC. Translation: CASSPGQLYGYTF.

The rearrangement links TRBV4-2 to TRBJ2-5; 7 positions match TRBD2. Germline CDR1 reads LGHNA; CDR2 reads YNFKEQ. CDR3 length equals 15 residues. Trimming cost V 1 base and J 2 bases; bases outside gene matches: 4. As DNA, the CDR3 is TGTGCCAGCAGCCAAGGCACGGGGGGTCAAGAGACCCAGTACTTC. Translating it yields CASSQGTGGQETQYF.

This rearrangement joins TRBV5-6 to TRBJ2-7, with TRBD1 identical over 8 bases. The CDR3 is 14 residues long. Germline assignment: CDR1 SGHDT and CDR2 YYEEEE. J was trimmed by 4 bases and V by 1 base; bases with no gene match: 4. The CDR3 coding sequence is TGTGCCAGCAGCTTGACGACAGGGGTATACGAGCAGTACTTC. Residues: CASSLTTGVYEQYF.

The CDR3 region has the DNA TGTGCCACCGCCCAGGGGGGGGCCAACGTCCTGACTTTC. Protein product: CATAQGGANVLTF. The chain employs TRBV24-1 and TRBJ2-6; weak D call: TRBD1 (6 bases). This CDR3 region has 13 residues. The germline CDR1 and CDR2 sequences are KGHDR and SFDVKD. Trimming shortened V by 9 bases and J by 4 bases, and 9 bases separated the two germline ends.

The chain combines TRBV4-3 with TRBJ1-2; a possible D gene is TRBD1 (5 bases). The CDR3 sequence is 14 residues long. The V end was cut by 4 bases, the J end by 8 bases, with 17 bases between. Germline V gene data show CDR1 as LGHNA and CDR2 as YSLEER. Here the CDR3 reads CASSPGRGGTGYTF. The CDR3 region has the DNA TGCGCCAGCAGCCCAGGCCGGGGAGGGACCGGCTACACCTTC.

This clone was recorded once. The chain combines TRBV14 with TRBJ1-5; 10 bases line up with TRBD1. Germline V gene lookup returns CDR1 SGHDN and CDR2 FVKESK. There are 16 residues in the CDR3. After removal of 3 bases from V and 3 bases from J, the junction contained 5 bases not matched to a gene. CDR3 in DNA: TGTGCCAGCAGCCAGTCCGGGACAGGGGCCAATCAGCCCCAGCATTTT. It yields the protein CASSQSGTGANQPQHF.

DNA for the CDR3: TGTGCCAGCAGCTTGGACAGGATTACCAATACGCAGTATTTT. Its protein product is CASSLDRITNTQYF. The chain employs TRBV14 and TRBJ2-3; 7 bases line up with TRBD1. Germline CDR1 reads SGHDN; CDR2 reads FVKESK. J gave up 7 bases and V 5 bases, and 9 bases lay outside the gene matches. The CDR3 spans 14 residues.